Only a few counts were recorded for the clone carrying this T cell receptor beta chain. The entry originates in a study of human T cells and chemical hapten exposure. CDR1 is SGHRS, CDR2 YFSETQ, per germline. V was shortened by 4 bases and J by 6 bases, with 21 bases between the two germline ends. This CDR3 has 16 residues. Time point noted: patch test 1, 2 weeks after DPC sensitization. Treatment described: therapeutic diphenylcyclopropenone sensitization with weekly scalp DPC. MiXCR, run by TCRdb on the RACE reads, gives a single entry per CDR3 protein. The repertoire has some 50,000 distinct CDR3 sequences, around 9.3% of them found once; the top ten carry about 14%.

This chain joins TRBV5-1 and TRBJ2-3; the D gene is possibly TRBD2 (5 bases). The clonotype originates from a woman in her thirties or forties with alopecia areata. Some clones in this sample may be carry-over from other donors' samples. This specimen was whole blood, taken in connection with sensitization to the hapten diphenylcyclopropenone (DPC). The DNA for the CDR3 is TGCGCCAGCAGCCCGGGTTTAACGGGGATTCTTGATACGCAGTATTTT. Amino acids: CASSPGLTGILDTQYF.